The rows below give T cell receptor beta chains drawn from one sample of a study of human thymus T cells. Assay used: immunoSEQ multiplex PCR; TCRdb lists only in-frame clones, some missing. The sample carries tens of thousands of clones, roughly 94% recorded once. The sample consisted of thymus tissue. These TCRs come from a girl under three years old with a congenital heart defect but otherwise immunologically healthy. The CDR3 runs from the conserved cysteine through the conserved F or W.

j_call v_call cdr3_length cdr3_aa
TRBJ2-7 TRBV15 18 CATSREGPGDTDNYEQYF
TRBJ2-7 TRBV5-1 15 CASSPRPDGTYEQYF
TRBJ2-1 TRBV5-6 16 CASSPFIFSGGNEQFF
TRBJ1-2 TRBV2 17 CASSWSPSAGRAYGYTF
TRBJ1-2 TRBV30 11 CAWSVPGGYTF
TRBJ2-3 TRBV7-9 14 CASSEGGPGDTQYF
TRBJ1-5 TRBV5-1 13 CASSLGHNQPQHF
TRBJ2-2 TRBV5-1 13 CASSLSPTGELFF
TRBJ1-5 TRBV7-6 13 CASSLDSNQPQHF
TRBJ2-1 TRBV19 17 CASSIDRKAGDDYEQFF
TRBJ1-1 TRBV28 15 CASSLGQLVNTEAFF
TRBJ2-7 TRBV10-3 12 CAISECCGEQYF
TRBJ2-1 TRBV28 11 CASLDSSEQFF
TRBJ2-2 TRBV7-2 19 CASSFSTSGRVIWPGELFF
TRBJ1-4 TRBV18 15 CASSPAGTDNEKLFF
TRBJ1-2 TRBV11-2 17 CASSFSYLQGEDYGYTF
TRBJ2-5 TRBV5-1 13 CASSLGGQETQYF
TRBJ2-3 TRBV11-2 17 CASSLERPGQTTDTQYF
TRBJ1-5 TRBV6-6 16 CASSYGYRGEDQPQHF
TRBJ2-1 TRBV7-9 11 CASTPGDEQFF
TRBJ1-1 TRBV7-9 13 CASSFWKWTEAFF
TRBJ2-7 TRBV18 19 CASSPDRGSRPSSTYEQYF
TRBJ2-3 TRBV28 17 CASTLLGGMISMDTQYF
TRBJ2-3 TRBV5-6 14 CATNGTSVTDTQYF